Presented here are 28 T cell receptor beta chains from one specimen sequenced in a study of cytomegalovirus exposure and HLA in healthy donors. In the PCR, 60 Vbeta and 13 Jbeta primers were used. Profiled with immunoSEQ multiplex PCR; TCRdb holds only in-frame clones, not every one. The data contain 200,000 to 250,000 clones, over 70% of them seen just once; the ten biggest clones take up roughly 7.4%. Material for sequencing was PBMCs. The receptor set was obtained from a woman between 55 and 75 years old in good health and CMV-seropositive.

The genes are TRBV19 and TRBJ2-1; D is possibly TRBD2 (5 bases). CDR1 is LNHDA, CDR2 SQIVND, per germline (reference sequence). The CDR3 has 16 residues. V gave up 4 bases and J gave up 8 bases, with 21 bases separating them. CDR3 protein: CASSKPSQRILYEQFF. In DNA, the CDR3 is TGTGCCAGTAGTAAGCCAAGCCAGCGGATTCTGTATGAGCAGTTCTTC.

This clone has only one observation. The gene calls are TRBV19 and TRBJ1-1, with 8 positions matching TRBD1. The CDR3 spans 14 residues. V dropped 3 bases and J dropped 4; count of bases not matched to a gene: 4. CDR1 is LNHDA, CDR2 SQIVND, per germline (reference sequence). The CDR3 here is CASSMETGVTEAFF. In DNA form, the CDR3 reads TGTGCCAGTAGTATGGAGACAGGGGTCACTGAAGCTTTCTTT.

This chain connects TRBV9 to TRBJ2-5, with TRBD2 identical over 9 bases. With the DNA end fitting TRBJ2-7 better, the J assignment may be wrong. This CDR3 region has 15 residues. Germline values: CDR1 SGDLS, CDR2 YYNGEE. In DNA form, the CDR3 reads TGTGCCAGCAGCGTAGAGGTAGCGGGAGCAGTCGAGCAGTACTTC. Encoded protein: CASSVEVAGAVEQYF.

As DNA, the CDR3 is TGCGCCAGCAGCTTGGCAGCGACTAGCGGGAGAGGGAATGAGCAGTTCTTC. Protein: CASSLAATSGRGNEQFF. The V gene is TRBV5-1, the J gene TRBJ2-1; TRBD2 matches at 12 bases. The germline V gene encodes CDR1 SGHRS and CDR2 YFSETQ. The ends lost 0 bases at V and 7 bases at J; junction bases unmatched: 8. The length of the CDR3 is 17 residues.

The chain links TRBV5-1 to TRBJ1-1; D remains unclear. V lost 7 bases, J lost 5 bases, and 15 bases lay in between. The CDR3 runs 13 residues. Per germline, CDR1 SGHRS and CDR2 YFSETQ. The CDR3 DNA follows: TGCGCCAGCTACCGTGGGGAGGGAACTGAAGCTTTCTTT. Translation gives CASYRGEGTEAFF.

The chain couples TRBV19 to TRBJ2-5; D is possibly TRBD2 (6 bases). Germline V gene data show CDR1 as LNHDA and CDR2 as SQIVND (reference sequence). The CDR3 has 14 residues. The V end was cut by 5 bases, the J end by 4 bases, with 14 bases between. The CDR3 sequence: CASSVLADRETQYF. CDR3 DNA: TGTGCCAGTAGTGTACTAGCAGATCGAGAGACCCAGTACTTC.

This chain joins TRBV6-6 and TRBJ2-7; TRBD2 matches 10 bases. Germline values: CDR1 MNHNY, CDR2 SVGAGI (reference sequence). V was clipped by 6 bases and J by 5 bases; unmatched bases: 13. This CDR3 has 16 residues. For the CDR3, the DNA is TGTGCCAGCAGCCACCCCCCTAGCGGGAGATTTAACGAGCAGTACTTC. Translating gives CASSHPPSGRFNEQYF.

The chain employs TRBV28 and TRBJ1-1, with D possibly matching TRBD1 (6 bases). This CDR3 has 14 residues. The germline V gene encodes CDR1 MDHEN and CDR2 SYDVKM. V was clipped by 1 base and J by 4 bases, with 10 bases between them. The CDR3: CASSLSRGITEAFF. The CDR3 DNA follows: TGTGCCAGCAGTTTATCCAGGGGTATCACTGAAGCTTTCTTT.

The chain has TRBV4-1 and TRBJ2-3, with 13 bases that match TRBD2. CDR3 size: 18 residues. Trimming took 4 bases from V and 5 from J; bases not matched to a gene: 12. Germline V CDR1 and CDR2: MGHRA, YSYEKL. The CDR3, as DNA: TGCGCCAGCAGCCTCACTAGCGGGAGGGCCCTCGGTGAAGATACGCAGTATTTT. Translating gives CASSLTSGRALGEDTQYF.

The chain recombines TRBV28 with TRBJ1-1; D gene ambiguous. Germline V gene data show CDR1 as MDHEN and CDR2 as SYDVKM. The V gene lost 2 bases and the J gene lost 4 bases, with 8 bases spanning the gap. CDR3 length: 13 residues. The CDR3 DNA reads as TGTGCCAGCAGTTTAATGGCGGTCACTGAAGCTTTCTTT. This codes for CASSLMAVTEAFF.

This clone was detected a few times. The chain joins TRBV2 to TRBJ2-1, with 7 nucleotides matching TRBD2. V shed 4 bases and J 9 bases; nucleotides not matched to a gene: 9. This CDR3 is built from 14 residues. The germline V gene has CDR1 SNHLY and CDR2 FYNNEI. CDR3 in amino acids: CASSGAGGRAEQFF. DNA for the CDR3: TGTGCCAGCAGTGGGGCAGGCGGGAGAGCTGAGCAGTTCTTC.

This clone was observed a few times. An end of the junction does not agree with germline; a read error may underlie this. The gene calls are TRBV27 and TRBJ2-7, with 7 nucleotides matching TRBD1. The CDR3 is made up of 14 amino acids. CDR1 is MNHEY, CDR2 SMNVEV, per germline (reference sequence). The CDR3 DNA reads as TGTGCCAGCAGTTTTCGACAGGGAACCTACGGGCAGTACTTC. This codes for CASSFRQGTYGQYF.

The V and J genes are TRBV30 and TRBJ1-4; no definite D call. The CDR3 spans 15 residues. Per germline, CDR1 GTSNPN and CDR2 SVGIG (reference sequence). Between the trimmed V and J ends, which lost 2 bases and 7 bases, there was a span of 17 bases. The CDR3 DNA is TGTGCCTGGAGTTCCCTGCCGGGTTTAGGTGAAAAACTGTTTTTT. This sequence encodes CAWSSLPGLGEKLFF.

The chain joins TRBV7-6 to TRBJ2-2; tentatively, D is TRBD2 (5 bases). The germline V gene encodes CDR1 SGHVS and CDR2 FNYEAQ. This CDR3 spans 13 amino acids. The V and J ends lost 4 bases and 3 bases respectively, with 6 bases between them. As DNA, the CDR3 is TGTGCCAGCAGCTCGCGGGACACCGGGGAGCTGTTTTTT. Amino acid sequence: CASSSRDTGELFF. The whole variable domain, filled in from reference TRBV7-6 and TRBJ2-2, reads GAGVSQSPRYKVTKRGQDVALRCDPISGHVSLYWYRQALGQGPEFLTYFNYEAQQDKSGLPNDRFSAERPEGSISTLTIQRTEQRDSAMYRCASSSRDTGELFFGEGSRLTVL.

The chain recombines TRBV5-8 with TRBJ1-1; 7 bases map to TRBD1. The V gene end was trimmed by 0 bases and the J gene end by 1 base; junction bases not matched to a gene: 3. Germline V gene data show CDR1 as SGHTS and CDR2 as YDEGEE. The CDR3 covers 15 residues. CDR3 nucleotides: TGTGCCAGCAGCTTGGACCAGGGGGGGAACACTGAAGCTTTCTTT. This sequence encodes CASSLDQGGNTEAFF.

The chain employs TRBV6-1 and TRBJ2-3, with 12 bases identical to TRBD2. In germline, CDR1 is MNHNS, CDR2 SASEGT. The CDR3 contains 16 residues. V shed 1 base and J 1 base; nucleotides not matched to a gene: 0. The CDR3 is CASSEGLAGGTDTQYF. CDR3 nucleotide sequence: TGTGCCAGCAGTGAAGGACTAGCGGGAGGCACAGATACGCAGTATTTT.

The genes are TRBV5-6 and TRBJ2-1; a weak D match, TRBD1 (6 bases). Germline V gene sequence: CDR1 SGHDT, CDR2 YYEEEE. Deletions cut 4 bases from V and 3 bases from J, with 17 bases between. The CDR3 runs to 16 residues. CDR3 coding DNA: TGTGCCAGCAGCCTGTTGCAGGACAGCTTCTACAATGAGCAGTTCTTC. Protein product: CASSLLQDSFYNEQFF.

The chain has TRBV9 and TRBJ2-3; a weak D match, TRBD2 (6 bases). V was trimmed by 0 bases and J by 5 bases, leaving 13 bases between them. The V gene's germline CDR1 is SGDLS and CDR2 YYNGEE. The CDR3 has 15 amino acids. CDR3 sequence: CASSVAGEFIDTQYF. Here the CDR3 DNA reads TGTGCCAGCAGCGTAGCGGGAGAATTCATAGATACGCAGTATTTT.

The chain is built from TRBV18 and TRBJ2-1; 11 positions agree with TRBD2. There are 12 residues in the CDR3. Losses at the gene ends were 5 bases for V and 12 bases for J; bases not matched to a gene: 3. In germline, CDR1 is KGHSH, CDR2 LQKENI. CDR3 region: CASSTSGSGQFF. CDR3 bases: TGTGCCAGCTCAACTAGCGGGAGTGGGCAGTTCTTC.

This clone was seen a few times. V usage is TRBV11-2 and J usage is TRBJ2-4, with TRBD1 identical over 9 bases. The ends lost 0 bases at V and 3 bases at J; junction bases unmatched: 6. This CDR3 is 17 amino acids long. Germline V lookup: CDR1 SGHAT, CDR2 FQNNGV. CDR3 in amino acids: CASSLDRSGQGKNIQYF. The CDR3 region has the DNA TGTGCCAGCAGCTTAGATCGATCGGGACAGGGCAAAAACATTCAGTACTTC.

The gene calls are TRBV5-1 and TRBJ1-5; tentative D call: TRBD1 (5 bases). Germline lookup yields CDR1 SGHRS and CDR2 YFSETQ. The CDR3 is 14 amino acids. V was pared by 3 bases and J by 1 base, with 8 bases between. CDR3 sequence (DNA): TGCGCCAGCAGCTCAGGGTTGAGCAATCAGCCCCAGCATTTT. As protein: CASSSGLSNQPQHF.

In nucleotides, the CDR3 is TGCGCCAGCAGCTTAGGGGGGAACACCGGGGAGCTGTTTTTT. Translation gives CASSLGGNTGELFF. The chain joins TRBV5-1 to TRBJ2-2; possibly TRBD1 for D (6 bases). V dropped 2 bases and J dropped 1 base, with 6 bases sitting between them. This CDR3 has 14 amino acids. Germline CDR1 is SGHRS and CDR2 is YFSETQ.

The CDR3 sequence: CASSLLLLAGGNEQFF. Written as DNA, the CDR3 is TGCGCCAGCAGCCTCTTACTACTAGCGGGAGGCAATGAGCAGTTCTTC. The genes are TRBV4-1 and TRBJ2-1, with 12 bases matching TRBD2. In germline, CDR1 is MGHRA, CDR2 YSYEKL. The CDR3 totals 16 residues. V gave up 4 bases and J gave up 6 bases; unmatched junction bases: 7.

The chain couples TRBV19 to TRBJ1-2; D gene uncertain. Per germline, CDR1 LNHDA and CDR2 SQIVND (reference sequence). Trimming pared 5 bases from V and 7 bases from J, leaving 14 bases between. The CDR3 length is 13 residues. CDR3: CASSWWQEAGYTF. The CDR3 DNA reads as TGTGCCAGTAGTTGGTGGCAGGAGGCTGGCTACACCTTC.

V and J are TRBV19 and TRBJ2-1; 7 nucleotides match TRBD1. Germline assignment: CDR1 LNHDA and CDR2 SQIVND (reference sequence). The CDR3 contains 15 residues. V lost 2 bases to trimming and J lost 4 bases; unmatched junction nucleotides: 5. The CDR3 coding sequence is TGTGCCAGTAGTATACAACAGGGGAAATACAATGAGCAGTTCTTC. As protein: CASSIQQGKYNEQFF.

This chain joins TRBV10-3 and TRBJ1-5; 8 bases are a match to TRBD1. Trimming removed 10 bases from V and 2 bases from J; junction bases left unmatched: 4. The germline gives CDR1 ENHRY, CDR2 SYGVKD. This CDR3 is built from 13 residues. The CDR3 loop is CATRGPGNQPQHF. The CDR3 region has the DNA TGTGCCACCAGGGGGCCGGGCAATCAGCCCCAGCATTTT.

The V gene is TRBV28, the J gene TRBJ2-7; the D gene is possibly TRBD2 (5 bases). The ends were cut back, 5 bases at V and 7 bases at J, with 12 bases in the middle. The CDR3 extends over 12 amino acids. CDR1 and CDR2 from the germline V gene are MDHEN and SYDVKM. The CDR3 region is CASSIRGVEQYF. CDR3 bases: TGTGCCAGCAGTATACGGGGTGTAGAGCAGTACTTC.

In the case of this clone: Mismatch with germline at one junction end may stem from a read error. The CDR3 loop is CSSSLDRGMQFF. The CDR3 bases are TGTTCCAGCAGCTTAGACAGGGGCATGCAGTTCTTC. J is TRBJ2-1 and V is TRBV7-9, with 8 bases that match TRBD1. The CDR3 has 12 amino acids. Germline lookup yields CDR1 SEHNR and CDR2 FQNEAQ (reference sequence). The full variable domain, completed using reference TRBV7-9 and TRBJ2-1, is DTGVSQNPRHKITKRGQNVTFRCDPISEHNRLYWYRQTLGQGPEFLTYFQNEAQLEKSRLLSDRFSAERPKGSFSTLEIQRTEQGDSAMYLCSSSLDRGMQFFGPGTRLTVL.